The entry below describes one TCR beta chain. The antigen it binds to is not known. Per-nucleotide qualities are absent, and no much larger clonotype sits a single base away. This specimen comes from a study of T cells in Graves' hyperthyroidism and ophthalmopathy (dated by TCRdb to between 2018 and 2020). For the study in its entirety: Peripheral blood samples were taken at initial diagnosis, before any treatment was given. A discovery cohort of roughly 100 patients, 43 with Graves' ophthalmopathy and approximately 57 with stable Graves' hyperthyroidism, was used to find distinguishing TCR V-J signatures. Prospective prediction of ophthalmopathy was tested in an independent validation cohort consisting of 18 hyperthyroidism patients and around 16 patients who later progressed to ophthalmopathy. The 85 to 100 discovery patients were randomly split 7:3 into training and test sets. The study also compared thyroid tissue and blood T-cell repertoires from more than five Graves' hyperthyroidism patients. Once sampling was done, hyperthyroidism patients were given methimazole at a starting dose of 30 mg daily, whereas ophthalmopathy patients were given high-dose intravenous methylprednisolone. TCR Vbeta CDR3 sequencing of 130 to 150 peripheral blood samples (over 40 ophthalmopathy, 75 to 80 hyperthyroidism and some 17 progressor patients) is reported in the paper.

Graves' hyperthyroidism was defined as stable when no progression to ophthalmopathy occurred over 18 months of follow-up. Hyperthyroidism patients were newly diagnosed, with disease duration under 2 months, and aged 18 to 65 years. The study excluded patients with uncontrolled infections, other autoimmune diseases, pregnancy or lactation. Diagnoses were established on the basis of clinical symptoms, serum thyroxine and TRAb, thyroid ultrasound, and orbital computed tomography. PBMCs were separated from roughly 10 ml of fresh peripheral blood using Ficoll-Paque density gradient centrifugation. Trizol reagent was used to extract total RNA, and RNA quality was then checked on an Agilent 2100 Bioanalyzer. From the germline V gene (reference sequence), CDR1 is DFQATT and CDR2 is SNEGSKA. V loses 0 bases, J loses 1 base, and the germline ends lie 13 bases apart. Taken from cysteine to phenylalanine, the CDR3 has 16 residues. Only CDR3 DNA remains: 48 bases, in frame from the first base.

The TCR beta CDR3 regions were amplified from the RNA transcripts. A first-round RT-PCR of the TCR CDR3 used the HTBI primer set with the Qiagen OneStep RT-PCR kit. A second multiplex PCR round built the libraries, followed by size selection and purification. Sequencing of the libraries was done on an Illumina HiSeq2000 using paired-end 100 bp reads. The original methods were these. Raw data were processed with SOAPnuke, discarding reads with adapters, uncalled bases, mean Phred below 15, or no exact constant-primer or identifier match. COPE v1.2.5 was used to merge high-quality paired reads, and clonotypes were defined as unique nucleotide sequences. Clonotypes were aligned to IMGT TRBV, TRBD and TRBJ reference segments using MiTCR v1.1. The analysis included only V-J combinations with a frequency above 0.0001, which together covered around 99% of the repertoires. The TCS score was defined as F50 (clonal expansion) divided by E x V (chaos), with BLOSUM62-based TCRdist calculated between CDR3 peptides within each V-J. Welch's t-statistics and random forest reduced roughly 500 V-J features to 13, which were used in a naive Bayes classifier (R e1071). TCRdb's own reprocessing of the public reads used fastp at Q25 and MiXCR and kept productive beta chains. Each record represents a unique CDR3 protein, reported with the most common genes and DNA among its rows. None of the V and J calls come from the authors' own analysis; TCRdb made them. Counted in this sample were about 700,000 distinct CDR3 sequences; less than 15% of them appeared once. The leading ten clones occupy about 10% of the sample.

What the research found in general, with its limitations: During validation, the model predicted progression to ophthalmopathy a median of approximately 6.5 months ahead of onset, with around 70% sensitivity and 72.22% specificity. No statistical method was used to fix the sample size in advance, and group allocation was not hidden from the investigators. Most expanded thyroid clonotypes (frequency above 0.001) were also detected in blood, suggesting blood repertoires may reflect thyroid immune responses. In cross-validation, a model built on a 13 V-J signature told ophthalmopathy apart from stable hyperthyroidism with 85% to 90% sensitivity and approximately 81% specificity, and in testing the same model reached 80%/75%.

The source material was blood. This sequence originates from a young woman with Graves' hyperthyroidism. The chain uses TRBV20-1 and TRBJ2-4; the D gene cannot be resolved reliably. The CDR3 region: CSARDLGPAAKNIQYF. The nucleotide sequence is given as TGCAGTGCTAGAGATCTCGGCCCCGCGGCCAAAAACATTCAGTACTTC.